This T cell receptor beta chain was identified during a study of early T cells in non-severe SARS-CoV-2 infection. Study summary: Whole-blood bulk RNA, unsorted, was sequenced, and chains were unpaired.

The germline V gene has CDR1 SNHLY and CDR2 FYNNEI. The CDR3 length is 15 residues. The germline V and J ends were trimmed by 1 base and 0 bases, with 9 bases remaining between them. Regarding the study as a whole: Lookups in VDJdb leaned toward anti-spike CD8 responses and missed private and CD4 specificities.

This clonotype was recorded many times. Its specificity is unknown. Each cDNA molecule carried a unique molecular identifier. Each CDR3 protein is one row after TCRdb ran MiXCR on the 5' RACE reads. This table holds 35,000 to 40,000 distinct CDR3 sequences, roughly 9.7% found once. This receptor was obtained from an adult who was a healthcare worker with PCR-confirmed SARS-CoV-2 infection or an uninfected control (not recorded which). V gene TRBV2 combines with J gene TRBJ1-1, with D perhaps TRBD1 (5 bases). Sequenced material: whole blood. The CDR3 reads CASSEGQPMNTEAFF. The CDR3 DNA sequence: TGTGCCAGCAGTGAAGGACAGCCTATGAACACTGAAGCTTTCTTT.